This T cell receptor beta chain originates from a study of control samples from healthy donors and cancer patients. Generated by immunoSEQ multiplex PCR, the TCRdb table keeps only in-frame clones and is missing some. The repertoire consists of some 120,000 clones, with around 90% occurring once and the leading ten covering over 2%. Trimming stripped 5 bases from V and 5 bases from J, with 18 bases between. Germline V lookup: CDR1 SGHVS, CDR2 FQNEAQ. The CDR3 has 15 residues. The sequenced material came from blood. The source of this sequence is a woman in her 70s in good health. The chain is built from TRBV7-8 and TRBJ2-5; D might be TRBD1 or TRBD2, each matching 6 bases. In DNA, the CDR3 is TGTGCCAGCAGCCGCGCCCCGGGGGCTAGGGAGACCCAGTACTTC. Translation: CASSRAPGARETQYF.